One and the same sample provided the 21 T cell receptor beta chains below, sequenced in a study of blood T cells in healthy people across ages. Through a sample-barcoded 5' primer and a J-beta primer mix, a second PCR was run for about 6 to 11 cycles. TCRdb analysed the 5' RACE reads with MiXCR anew, one entry per CDR3 protein. This table holds 850,000 or so distinct CDR3 sequences, under 30% found once. The sequencing input was blood. The receptor set was obtained from a woman of 80 years or more in good health.

The V and J genes are TRBV6-2 or TRBV6-3 and TRBJ2-5; unclear D gene. Germline V gene sequence: CDR1 MNHEY, CDR2 SVGEGT. The V end was cut by 10 bases, the J end by 11 bases, with 26 bases between. This CDR3 contains 14 residues. CDR3 sequence (DNA): TGTGCCACCCGAGAGGACGGCGTGATAGGTGAGCAGTACTTC. Its protein product is CATREDGVIGEQYF.

The sample holds many counts of this clonotype. The rearrangement links TRBV2 to TRBJ2-5; 9 bases agree with TRBD2. The CDR3 is 15 residues long. Trimming took 2 bases from V and 5 from J; bases not matched to a gene: 6. Germline-derived CDR1 and CDR2 are SNHLY and FYNNEI. The CDR3 reads CASSEPLAGRETQYF. The CDR3 DNA reads as TGTGCCAGCAGTGAACCGCTAGCGGGGAGGGAGACCCAGTACTTC.

The rearrangement links TRBV4-1 to TRBJ1-4; the D gene is possibly TRBD1 (5 bases). Germline CDR1 reads MGHRA; CDR2 reads YSYEKL. V dropped 3 bases and J dropped 3 bases, with 14 bases sitting between them. The CDR3 is 16 amino acids. The CDR3 loop is CASSHPGSGSNEKLFF. Here the CDR3 DNA reads TGCGCCAGCAGCCATCCCGGGTCAGGGTCTAATGAAAAACTGTTTTTT.

This clonotype was counted only a few times. The chain has TRBV19 and TRBJ2-7; D not resolved. The closer fit of TRBJ2-4 to the DNA end suggests the J call may be wrong. Germline CDR1 and CDR2: LNHDA and SQIVND (reference sequence). The CDR3 runs to 15 residues. The CDR3 DNA follows: TGTGCCAGGCCTCCGGCGCAGGTCTTTAAAAACATTCAGTACTTC. It yields the protein CARPPAQVFKNIQYF.

This clonotype appeared a few times. The CDR3 sequence: CAYRIGGETQYF. DNA of the CDR3: TGTGCCTACAGGATCGGAGGGGAGACCCAGTACTTC. This chain uses TRBV30 with TRBJ2-5; a possible D gene is TRBD2 (6 bases). The ends were cut back, 7 bases at V and 5 bases at J, with 14 bases in the middle. The CDR3 contains 12 residues. Germline loops: CDR1 GTSNPN, CDR2 SVGIG (reference sequence).

The rearrangement joins TRBV12-3 or TRBV12-4 to TRBJ1-5, with D possibly matching TRBD1 (5 bases). The CDR3 totals 15 residues. V shed 10 bases and J shed 2 bases, with 18 bases lying between them. The CDR3 nucleotides are TGTGCCACCAACTCGGACACCGGTGGCAATCAGCCCCAGCATTTT. Translated: CATNSDTGGNQPQHF.

This clonotype appeared a few times. The J gene is TRBJ1-2, the V gene TRBV9; TRBD1 agrees at 7 bases. J lost 6 bases, V lost 0 bases, and 5 bases had no gene match. Germline lookup yields CDR1 SGDLS and CDR2 YYNGEE. This CDR3 is 14 amino acids long. Here the CDR3 reads CASSVALRGNGYTF. The CDR3 bases are TGTGCCAGCAGCGTAGCTCTCAGGGGGAATGGCTACACCTTC. Using reference TRBV9 and TRBJ1-2 for the parts outside the CDR3, the full variable domain is DSGVTQTPKHLITATGQRVTLRCSPRSGDLSVYWYQQSLDQGLQFLIQYYNGEERAKGNILERFSAQQFPDLHSELNLSSLELGDSALYFCASSVALRGNGYTFGSGTRLTVV.

On this clonotype: A read error may be the cause here, since a much bigger clone is one base away. The chain employs TRBV4-1 and TRBJ1-2; D is perhaps TRBD1 (6 bases). The CDR3 is 13 residues long. Germline CDR1 and CDR2: MGHRA and YSYEKL. In DNA, the CDR3 is TGCGCCGGCAGCCAAGTTGGGGGCGCGAGCTACACCTTC. This encodes CAGSQVGGASYTF.

The chain couples TRBV7-8 to TRBJ1-2, with 9 bases aligning to TRBD1. CDR1 is SGHVS and CDR2 is FQNEAQ in the germline V gene. With 5 bases clipped from V and 3 bases from J, the junction kept 7 bases outside the gene matches. This CDR3 is 15 amino acids long. In nucleotides, the CDR3 is TGTGCCAGCAGCATACGACAGGGGGGCGACTATGGCTACACCTTC. Protein sequence: CASSIRQGGDYGYTF.

This clonotype was seen repeatedly, ten times or more. The CDR3 nucleotides read TGTGCCAGCAGCTTTTACGCAGGGCTACAAGAGACCCAGTACTTC. It codes for CASSFYAGLQETQYF. The chain uses TRBV11-2 and TRBJ2-5; perhaps TRBD1 as D (5 bases). Germline CDR1 is SGHAT and CDR2 is FQNNGV. The CDR3 is made up of 15 amino acids. The V and J ends lost 3 bases and 2 bases respectively, with 13 bases between them.

The CDR3 protein is CASSTGVGEQYF. The CDR3 bases are TGTGCCAGCAGCACAGGGGTGGGCGAGCAGTACTTC. The gene calls are TRBV3-1 and TRBJ2-7; 7 bases agree with TRBD1. Trimming took 5 bases from V and 6 from J; bases not matched to a gene: 4. The CDR3 is 12 residues long. Germline CDR1 is LGHDT and CDR2 is YNNKEL (reference sequence).

This clonotype has at least ten counts. The genes are TRBV7-2 and TRBJ1-2; maybe TRBD1 (5 bases). V lost 7 bases and J lost 7, with 19 bases in between. The CDR3 has 14 amino acids. Germline V CDR1 and CDR2: SGHTA, FQGNSA. The CDR3 DNA reads TGTGCCAGCACCCTCCGAGGGGTTGACAGTGGCTACACCTTC. The encoded protein is CASTLRGVDSGYTF.

The chain links TRBV12-3 or TRBV12-4 to TRBJ2-3; D uncertain. Between the trimmed V and J ends, which lost 1 base and 1 base, there was a span of 9 bases. This CDR3 has 15 amino acids. The CDR3 sequence is CASSLDTARTDTQYF. DNA for the CDR3: TGTGCCAGCAGTTTAGATACCGCCCGCACAGATACGCAGTATTTT.

Details on this clonotype: A much more abundant neighbour one base away suggests this may be a read error. This chain links TRBV12-3 or TRBV12-4 with TRBJ1-5, with 7 bases aligning to TRBD1. V lost 3 bases and J lost 5; bases outside the gene matches: 7. This CDR3 is 15 amino acids long. The CDR3 sequence is CASSLGGGSDQPQHF. The CDR3 DNA reads as TGTGCCAGCAGTTTGGGAGGGGGCAGTGATCAGCCCCAGCATTTT.

In regard to this clonotype: A clone one base away is much larger, so this may be a read error. This sequence joins TRBV12-3 or TRBV12-4 and TRBJ1-4; the match to TRBD1 covers 8 bases. This CDR3 comprises 13 residues. This CDR3 is CASSAGGGEKRFF. CDR3 DNA sequence: TGTGCCAGCAGTGCAGGGGGCGGTGAAAAACGGTTTTTT.

The rearrangement uses TRBV29-1 and TRBJ1-1, with 8 bases lining up with TRBD1. This CDR3 comprises 16 residues. The V gene end was trimmed by 2 bases and the J gene end by 4 bases; junction bases not matched to a gene: 12. Per the germline V gene, CDR1 is SQVTM and CDR2 is ANQGSEA. The CDR3, as DNA: TGCAGCGTTGAAATAACCGGCAGGGGGCACGGCACTGAAGCTTTCTTT. It is translated as CSVEITGRGHGTEAFF.

This clonotype has at least ten counts. The J gene is TRBJ2-5, the V gene TRBV5-1, with D possibly TRBD1 on 6 matching bases. The CDR3 has 15 residues. V lost 5 bases and J 5 bases, leaving 19 bases between the germline ends. Germline values: CDR1 SGHRS, CDR2 YFSETQ. The CDR3 region is CASRLTGPPGETQYF. In DNA form, the CDR3 reads TGCGCCAGCAGACTAACAGGGCCTCCCGGGGAGACCCAGTACTTC. The complete variable domain, with remaining parts taken from reference TRBV5-1 and TRBJ2-5, reads KAGVTQTPRYLIKTRGQQVTLSCSPISGHRSVSWYQQTPGQGLQFLFEYFSETQRNKGNFPGRFSGRQFSNSRSEMNVSTLELGDSALYLCASRLTGPPGETQYFGPGTRLLVL.

The J gene is TRBJ1-1, the V gene TRBV7-2; possible D gene TRBD1, 6 bases. Germline CDR1 SGHTA, CDR2 FQGNSA. The germline V and J ends were trimmed by 1 base and 5 bases, with 14 bases remaining between them. CDR3 length: 15 residues. This chain's CDR3 is CASSLVDTGRTEAFF. CDR3 DNA: TGTGCCAGCAGCTTAGTAGATACAGGGAGGACTGAAGCTTTCTTT. The entire variable domain, with the rest obtained from reference TRBV7-2 and TRBJ1-1, is as follows: GAGVSQSPSNKVTEKGKDVELRCDPISGHTALYWYRQSLGQGLEFLIYFQGNSAPDKSGLPSDRFSAERTGGSVSTLTIQRTQQEDSAVYLCASSLVDTGRTEAFFGQGTRLTVV.

Ten or more counts support this clonotype. The V and J genes are TRBV7-9 and TRBJ2-3, with 10 bases aligning to TRBD1. The length of the CDR3 is 14 residues. Germline-derived CDR1 and CDR2 are SEHNR and FQNEAQ (reference sequence). V trimming: 7 bases; J trimming: 3 bases; junction bases outside the gene matches: 4. DNA of the CDR3: TGTGCCAGCACCCCGGGACAGGGGACAGATACGCAGTATTTT. Encoded protein: CASTPGQGTDTQYF. Together with reference TRBV7-9 and TRBJ2-3, the CDR3 gives the full variable domain: DTGVSQNPRHKITKRGQNVTFRCDPISEHNRLYWYRQTLGQGPEFLTYFQNEAQLEKSRLLSDRFSAERPKGSFSTLEIQRTEQGDSAMYLCASTPGQGTDTQYFGPGTRLTVL.

The chain combines TRBV6-5 with TRBJ2-1; 8 bases are shared with TRBD1. CDR1 is MNHEY and CDR2 is SVGAGI in the germline V gene. The CDR3 contains 15 residues. J gave up 4 bases and V 7 bases, and 9 bases lay outside the gene matches. The CDR3 loop is CASTRTGSRYNEQFF. As DNA, the CDR3 is TGTGCCAGCACTCGGACAGGGAGTAGGTACAATGAGCAGTTCTTC.

This chain links TRBV6-6 with TRBJ1-5, with TRBD1 as a possible D gene (6 bases). This CDR3 is 15 amino acids long. Trimming left V 4 bases short and J 2 bases short, with 12 bases between. CDR1 MNHNY and CDR2 SVGAGI come from the germline V gene (reference sequence). The CDR3 coding sequence is TGTGCCAGCAGTTCGCCGGGGGCCGGCAATCAGCCCCAGCATTTT. Amino acids: CASSSPGAGNQPQHF.